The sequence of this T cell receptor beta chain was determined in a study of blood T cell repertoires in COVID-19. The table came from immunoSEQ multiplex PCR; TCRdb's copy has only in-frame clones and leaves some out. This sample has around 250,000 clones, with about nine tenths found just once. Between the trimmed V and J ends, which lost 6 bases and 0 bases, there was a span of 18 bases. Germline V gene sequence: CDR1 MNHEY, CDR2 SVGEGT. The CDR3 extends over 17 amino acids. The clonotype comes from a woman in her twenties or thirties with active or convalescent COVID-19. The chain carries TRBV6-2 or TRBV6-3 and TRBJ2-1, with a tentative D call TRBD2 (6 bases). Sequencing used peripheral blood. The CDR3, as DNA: TGTGCCAGCAGCCGATATCGGGCGGGAAGCTCCTACAATGAGCAGTTCTTC. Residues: CASSRYRAGSSYNEQFF.